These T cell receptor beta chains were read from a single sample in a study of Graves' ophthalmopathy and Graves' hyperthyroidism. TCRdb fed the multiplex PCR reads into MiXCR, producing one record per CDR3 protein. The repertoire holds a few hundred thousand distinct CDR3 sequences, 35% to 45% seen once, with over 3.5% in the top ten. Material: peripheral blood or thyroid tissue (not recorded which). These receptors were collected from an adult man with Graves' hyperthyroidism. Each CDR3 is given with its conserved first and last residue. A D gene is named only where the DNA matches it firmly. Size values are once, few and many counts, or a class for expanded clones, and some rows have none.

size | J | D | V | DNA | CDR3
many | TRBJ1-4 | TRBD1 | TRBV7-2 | TGTGCCAGCAGCTTAGCCCCCGGACAGGGTGAAGAAAAACTGTTTTTT | CASSLAPGQGEEKLFF
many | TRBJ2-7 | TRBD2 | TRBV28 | TGTGCCAGCATATCTAGCGGGAGCTACGAGCAGTACTTC | CASISSGSYEQYF
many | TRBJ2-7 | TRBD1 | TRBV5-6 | TGTGCCAGCAGCTCGCTGGCTGGACAGGGTGTCTACGAGCAGTACTTC | CASSSLAGQGVYEQYF
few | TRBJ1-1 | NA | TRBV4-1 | TGCGCCAGCAGCCAAGCCTGGGGGGACACTGAAGCTTTCTTT | CASSQAWGDTEAFF
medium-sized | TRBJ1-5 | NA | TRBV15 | TGTGCCACCAGCAGAGACAGGCTGGGGAATCAGCCCCAGCATTTT | CATSRDRLGNQPQHF
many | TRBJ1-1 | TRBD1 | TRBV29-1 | TGCAGCGTGGGACAGGGGGCCAAGGTAAACACTGAAGCTTTCTTT | CSVGQGAKVNTEAFF
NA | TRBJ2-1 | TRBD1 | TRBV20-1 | TGCAGTGCTAGAGATTTGGGACAGGCCTACAATGAGCAGTTCTTC | CSARDLGQAYNEQFF
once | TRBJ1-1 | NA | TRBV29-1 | TGCAGCGTGGGAGACAGTGGCACTGAAGCTTTCTTT | CSVGDSGTEAFF
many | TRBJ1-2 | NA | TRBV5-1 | TGCGCCAGCAGCGACCCAGGGTTTGGCTACACCTTC | CASSDPGFGYTF
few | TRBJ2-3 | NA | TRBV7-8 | TGTGCCAGCAGCAACCCAATTGGGGACCTCACAGATACGCAGTATTTT | CASSNPIGDLTDTQYF
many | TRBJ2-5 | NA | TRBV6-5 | TGTGCCAGCAGTTACATGCAGGGCCCAATCCAAGAGACCCAGTACTTC | CASSYMQGPIQETQYF
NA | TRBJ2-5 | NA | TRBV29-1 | TGCAGCGTTGCCCATATTGTAACAGGTATTCGCGAGACCCAGTACTTC | CSVAHIVTGIRETQYF
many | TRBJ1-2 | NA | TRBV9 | TGTGCCAGCAGCGTCTCGGGACTGAGGGACACCTATGGCTACACCTTC | CASSVSGLRDTYGYTF
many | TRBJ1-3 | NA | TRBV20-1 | TGCAGTGCTAGAGTGGGTACGGGAAACACCATATATTTT | CSARVGTGNTIYF
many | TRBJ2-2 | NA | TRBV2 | TGTGCCAGCAGTGAAGATCTACAGGGCAGCGGGGAGCTGTTTTTT | CASSEDLQGSGELFF
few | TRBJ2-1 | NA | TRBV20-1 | TGCAGTGCTAGAGGTTGGGACCCGAGCTCCTACAATGAGCAGTTCTTC | CSARGWDPSSYNEQFF
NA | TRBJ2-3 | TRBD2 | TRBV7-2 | TGTGCCAGCAGTCCGGTTAGGGGGCTAGCGGGAGGAGGATGGGATACGCAGTATTTT | CASSPVRGLAGGGWDTQYF
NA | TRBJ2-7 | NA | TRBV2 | TGTGCCACTGCCCACCGGGACGGCTACGAGCAGTACTTC | CATAHRDGYEQYF
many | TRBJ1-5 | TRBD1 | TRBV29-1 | TGCAGCGTCGGACAGGGGGCAGGTAGCAATCAGCCCCAGCATTTT | CSVGQGAGSNQPQHF
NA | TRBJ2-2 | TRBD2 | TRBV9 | TGTGCCAGCAGCAATGGGGAGGGATACACCGGGGAGCTGTTTTTT | CASSNGEGYTGELFF
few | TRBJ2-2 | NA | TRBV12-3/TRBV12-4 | TGTGCCAGCAGTTACCTTACAGGCGCCGGGGAGCTGTTTTTT | CASSYLTGAGELFF
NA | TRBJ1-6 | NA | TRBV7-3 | TGTGCCAGCAGCCCTGGGGGAACCAATTCACCCCTCCACTTT | CASSPGGTNSPLHF
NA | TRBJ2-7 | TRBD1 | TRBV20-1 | TGCAGTGCTAGTCCGACAGGGGGCTTAATTTACGAGCAGTACTTC | CSASPTGGLIYEQYF
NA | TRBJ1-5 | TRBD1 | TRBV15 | TGTGCCACCAGCAGAGGGACAGGGTCAAGCCAGCCCCAGCATTTT | CATSRGTGSSQPQHF
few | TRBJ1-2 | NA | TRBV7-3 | TGTGCCAGCAGCTTACTAGCGGGAGGCTACACCTTC | CASSLLAGGYTF
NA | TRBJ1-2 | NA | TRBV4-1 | TGCGCCAGCCGGCTCGCAGGGGCGTCGTATGGCTACACCTTC | CASRLAGASYGYTF
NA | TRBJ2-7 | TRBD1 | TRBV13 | TGTGCCAGCAAGCGGGGACAGGGGGCGAGGGAGCAGTACTTC | CASKRGQGAREQYF
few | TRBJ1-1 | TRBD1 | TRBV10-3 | TGTGCCAGCAGTCTCTACAGGGGGAAGGGGGTGAACACTGAAGCTTTCTTT | CASSLYRGKGVNTEAFF
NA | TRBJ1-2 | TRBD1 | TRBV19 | TGTGGCAGTAGTATTCTCTCGGGACAGAAGATCACCTTC | CGSSILSGQKITF
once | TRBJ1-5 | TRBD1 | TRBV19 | TGTGCCAGTAGTGAGGAACTCGGGACAGAATTTAGTCAGCCCCAGCATTTT | CASSEELGTEFSQPQHF
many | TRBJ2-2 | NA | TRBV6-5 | TGTGCCAGCAGTGAGGGGGGCGCGAACACCGGGGAGCTGTTTTTT | CASSEGGANTGELFF
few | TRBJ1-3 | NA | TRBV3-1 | TGTGCCAGCAGCCAACGGACAGTGGGAAACACCATATATTTT | CASSQRTVGNTIYF
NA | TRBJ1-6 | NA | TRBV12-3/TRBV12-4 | TGTGCCAGCAGTCAGAAGCGGGAGCTCCACTTT | CASSQKRELHF
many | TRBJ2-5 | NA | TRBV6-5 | TGTGCCAGCAGTTACTCCGCAGGGAGGGAGACCCAGTACTTC | CASSYSAGRETQYF
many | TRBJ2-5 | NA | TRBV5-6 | TGTGCCAGCAACCCGGGATTTCAAGAGACCCAGTACTTC | CASNPGFQETQYF
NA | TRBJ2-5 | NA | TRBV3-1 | TGTGCCAGCAGCCCCACGACAGGTCGACAAGAGACCAAGTACTTC | CASSPTTGRQETKYF
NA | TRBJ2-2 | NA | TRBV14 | TGTGCCAGCAGCCTCCCACGCCGGGGGCAGAATACCGGGGAGCTGTTTTTT | CASSLPRRGQNTGELFF
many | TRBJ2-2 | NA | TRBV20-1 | TGCAGTGCTAGACCCCAAGGAGGCGGGGAGCTGTTTTTT | CSARPQGGGELFF
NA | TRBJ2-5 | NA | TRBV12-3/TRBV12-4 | TGTGCCAGCAGTGAACACCGGAAGGAGACCCAGTACTTC | CASSEHRKETQYF
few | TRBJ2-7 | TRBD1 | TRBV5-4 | TGTGCCAGCAGCTTGTTCTTAGGGGGCCGGGACGAGCAGTACTTC | CASSLFLGGRDEQYF
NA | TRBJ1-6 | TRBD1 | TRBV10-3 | TGTGCCATCAGTGATTCCTACAGGACAGGGGACTATAATTCACCCCTCCACTTT | CAISDSYRTGDYNSPLHF
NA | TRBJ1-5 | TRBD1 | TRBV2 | TGTGCCAGCAGTGAGGGACAGGGGTACACCGGGGGCGTAGGACAGCCCCAGCATTTT | CASSEGQGYTGGVGQPQHF
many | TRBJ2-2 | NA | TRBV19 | TGTGCCAGTAGTACAACGAAGACCGGGGAGCTGTTTTTT | CASSTTKTGELFF
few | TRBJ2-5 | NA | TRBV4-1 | TGCGCCAGCAGCCGACGACTAGGGCCCCAAGAGACCCAGTACTTC | CASSRRLGPQETQYF
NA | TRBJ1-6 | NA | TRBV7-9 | TGTGCCAGCAGCTTTGGGTTCGGGGGATCACCCCTCCACTTT | CASSFGFGGSPLHF
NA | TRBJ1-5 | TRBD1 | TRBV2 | TGTGCCAGCAGCCACAGGGGAACGAATCAGCCCCAGCATTTT | CASSHRGTNQPQHF
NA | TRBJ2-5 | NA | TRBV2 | TGTGCCAGCAGTGTCGTAACAGGGCAGGAGACCCAGTACTTC | CASSVVTGQETQYF
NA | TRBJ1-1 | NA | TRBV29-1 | TGCAGCGTCTGGACTGTCGCAGGGTCCTCGGCTTTCTTT | CSVWTVAGSSAFF
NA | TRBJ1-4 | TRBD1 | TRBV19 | TGTGCCAGTAGTGGCTACGGGACAGCTAATGAAAGACTGTTTTTT | CASSGYGTANERLFF
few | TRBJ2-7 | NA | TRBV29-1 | TGCAGCGTTGAGGGTCAGGGATACGAGCAGTACTTC | CSVEGQGYEQYF
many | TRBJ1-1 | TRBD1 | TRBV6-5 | TGTGCCAGCAGAAAACCAGGGGGGAACACTGAAGCTTTCTTT | CASRKPGGNTEAFF
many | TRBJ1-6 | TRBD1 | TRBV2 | TGTGCCAGGGGAAGGGTCGACAGGGGGCAAAGGGCGTCGATTCGGGGTTCACCCCTCCACTTT | CARGRVDRGQRASIRGSPLHF
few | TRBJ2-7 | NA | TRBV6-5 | TGTGCCAGCAGTTACGGGCGGGGTGGGTACGAGCAGTACTTC | CASSYGRGGYEQYF
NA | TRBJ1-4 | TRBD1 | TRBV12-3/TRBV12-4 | TGTGCCAGCAGTTTAGCTGGGACAGGGCCTAATGAAAAACTGTTTTTT | CASSLAGTGPNEKLFF
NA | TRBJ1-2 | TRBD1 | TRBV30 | TGTGCCTGGAGAGAACCGGGACAGACTAACTATGGCTACACCTTC | CAWREPGQTNYGYTF
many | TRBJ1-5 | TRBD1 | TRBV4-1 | TGCGCCAGCAGCCAAGGCGGGACAGACAATCAGCCCCAGCATTTT | CASSQGGTDNQPQHF
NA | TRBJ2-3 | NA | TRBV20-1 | TGCAGTGCCCGCAGCTTCACGTCCACAGATACGCAGTATTTT | CSARSFTSTDTQYF